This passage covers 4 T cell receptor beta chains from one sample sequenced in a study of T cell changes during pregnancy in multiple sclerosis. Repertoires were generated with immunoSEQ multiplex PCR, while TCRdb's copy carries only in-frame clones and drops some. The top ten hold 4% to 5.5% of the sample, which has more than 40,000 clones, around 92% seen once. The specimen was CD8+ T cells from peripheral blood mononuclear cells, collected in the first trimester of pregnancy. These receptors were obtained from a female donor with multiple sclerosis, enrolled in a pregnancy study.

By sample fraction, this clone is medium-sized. CDR3: CASSPPLSGVYYNEQFF. The CDR3 nucleotides are TGTGCCAGCAGCCCTCCCTTGTCGGGAGTATACTACAATGAGCAGTTCTTC. The rearrangement uses TRBV7-9 and TRBJ2-1; D perhaps matches TRBD2 (6 bases). Trimming pared 5 bases from V and 3 bases from J, leaving 20 bases between. Germline CDR1 and CDR2: SEHNR and FQNEAQ (reference sequence). The CDR3 runs 17 residues.

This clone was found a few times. The CDR3 spells CASSQDRDSYNEQFF. The DNA of the CDR3 is TGCGCCAGCAGCCAAGACCGGGACTCCTACAATGAGCAGTTCTTC. The chain employs TRBV4-1 and TRBJ2-1; D might be TRBD2 (5 bases). The CDR3 is 15 amino acids. V dropped 0 bases and J dropped 0 bases, with 6 bases sitting between them. Germline assignment: CDR1 MGHRA and CDR2 YSYEKL.

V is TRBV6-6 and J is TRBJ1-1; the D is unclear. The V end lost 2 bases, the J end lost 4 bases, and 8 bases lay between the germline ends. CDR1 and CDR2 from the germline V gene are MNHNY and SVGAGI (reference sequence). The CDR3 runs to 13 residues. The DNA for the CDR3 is TGTGCCAGCAGTTACGGAGGGCTCACTGAAGCTTTCTTT. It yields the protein CASSYGGLTEAFF.

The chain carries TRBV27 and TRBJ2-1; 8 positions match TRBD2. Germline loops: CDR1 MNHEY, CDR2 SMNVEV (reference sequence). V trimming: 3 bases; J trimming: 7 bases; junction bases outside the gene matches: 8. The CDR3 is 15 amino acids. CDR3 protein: CASSLSAGGGNEQFF. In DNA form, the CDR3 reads TGTGCCAGCAGTTTGTCGGCGGGAGGTGGTAATGAGCAGTTCTTC.